The T cell receptor (beta chain) described here comes from a study of CD8+ T cells in alopecia areata. Across the whole study: Administration of oral tofacitinib to treated patients was at 5 to 10 mg twice daily. Findings and caveats of the study: Among the 100 top clones, expanded CD8+ clones, like scalp clonality, were significantly decreased by tofacitinib. Persistence of many expanded lesional clones was seen in scalp and blood during tofacitinib.

The CDR3 is 14 residues long. Looked up from germline, CDR1 is SNHLY and CDR2 is FYNNEI. Once RNA had been extracted, it was reverse transcribed into cDNA to act as the sequencing template. Sequenced by immunoSEQ multiplex PCR; TCRdb stores in-frame clones only, minus some. The sample has approximately 18,000 clones; around 50% are singletons. In regard to this clone: Its target is not known.

The treatment is: oral pan-JAK inhibitor, 5-10 mg twice daily. Those with alopecia areata gave lesional scalp punch biopsies and peripheral blood. The chain carries TRBV2 and TRBJ2-5; TRBD1 is a possible D gene (7 bases). TRBJ2-7 matches the DNA end more closely, so the J call is doubtful. The TCR was taken from a human donor with alopecia areata. The specimen comprised skin, sampled at week 4, from a patient treated with tofacitinib. The CDR3 reads CASSDLRGEAEQYF. The CDR3 bases are TGTGCCAGCAGTGACCTCAGGGGGGAAGCCGAGCAGTACTTC.